This T cell receptor (beta chain) originates from a study of shared clonotypes between healthy human individuals. Overall study results and limits: Non-shared clonotypes showed lower generation probabilities than clonotypes common to all four donors.

Authors' data handling: ImmunoSEQ only sent back junction sequences with no quality scores, so filtering was done differently. The repertoire was sequenced with immunoSEQ multiplex PCR; TCRdb's copy has only in-frame clones and lacks some. The V and J calls and clone size were taken over from that table, and D and trimming were inferred from the DNA. This sample has 600,000 to 750,000 clones, with around 77% found just once. The study separated CD4+ cells into CD45RA+ naive and CD45RA-negative memory subsets. Germline V CDR1 and CDR2: SGDLS, YYNGEE. The CDR3 is made up of 16 amino acids. V lost 4 bases, J lost 4 bases, and 20 bases lay in between. This clone appeared a few times. Its antigen is as yet unknown.

V and J are TRBV9 and TRBJ2-5; D might be TRBD2 (6 bases). Specimen: memory CD4+ T cells sorted from blood. Subset: CD45RA-negative fraction. This receptor was obtained from a woman between 25 and 40 years old in good health. The CDR3: CASSSQPTSYGETQYF. The CDR3 DNA follows: TGTGCCAGCAGCTCCCAACCGACTAGTTATGGAGAGACCCAGTACTTC.